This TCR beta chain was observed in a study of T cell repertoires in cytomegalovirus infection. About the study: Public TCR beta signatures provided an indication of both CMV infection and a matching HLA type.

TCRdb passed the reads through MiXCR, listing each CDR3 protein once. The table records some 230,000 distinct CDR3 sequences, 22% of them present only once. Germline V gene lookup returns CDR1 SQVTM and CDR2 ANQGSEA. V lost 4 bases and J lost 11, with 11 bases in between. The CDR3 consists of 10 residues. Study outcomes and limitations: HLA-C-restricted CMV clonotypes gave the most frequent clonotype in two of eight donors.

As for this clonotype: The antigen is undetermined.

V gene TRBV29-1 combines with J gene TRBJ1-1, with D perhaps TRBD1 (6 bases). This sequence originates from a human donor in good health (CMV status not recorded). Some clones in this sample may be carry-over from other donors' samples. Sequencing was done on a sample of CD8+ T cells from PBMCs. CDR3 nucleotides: TGCAGCGTTGCCGGGACATCGGCTTTCTTT. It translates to CSVAGTSAFF.